This T cell receptor beta chain was captured in a study of identifying expanded T cells in peripheral blood. Study-wide results and limits: Differentially abundant clones: 0.95 to 1.5 between replicates, around 17 at 2 to 3 weeks, 19 at four. Clone count variance between approximately 2-week samples rose with total template count.

Details on this clone: Its antigen is still unknown.

The V and J ends lost 6 bases and 4 bases respectively, with 18 bases between them. This CDR3 comprises 15 residues. Germline lookup yields CDR1 SNHLY and CDR2 FYNNEI. The method was immunoSEQ multiplex PCR; TCRdb's version includes in-frame clones alone and lacks a portion of them. The sample has 50,000 to 60,000 clones; approximately 83% are singletons. The clonotype comes from a person aged 18 to 75 in good health. Sequencing input: blood. V and J are TRBV2 and TRBJ1-2; D is perhaps TRBD1 (6 bases). CDR3 nucleotide sequence: TGTGCCAGCAGCGAGGGGGGGGCAGGGTCCTATGGCTACACCTTC. Its protein product is CASSEGGAGSYGYTF.